This TCR beta chain is drawn from a study of T-cell memory formation after mild COVID-19. TCRdb ran MiXCR on the 5' RACE reads and lists one entry per CDR3 protein. The sample carries 380,000 or so distinct CDR3 sequences, 13% to 15% recorded once. The germline gives CDR1 SGHRS, CDR2 YFSETQ. V lost 0 bases to trimming and J lost 4 bases, with 11 bases between them. This CDR3 is 15 amino acids long. The receptor was derived from a man between 18 and 29 years old who had mild COVID-19 (a few samples of this study predate the infection). Cell type and time point are not known. What was sequenced was PBMCs or a T cell subset sorted from them (not recorded which). V gene TRBV5-1 combines with J gene TRBJ1-5, with D possibly matching TRBD1 (5 bases). The CDR3 sequence is CASSLVGGANQPQHF. The CDR3 DNA reads TGCGCCAGCAGCTTGGTAGGAGGGGCTAATCAGCCCCAGCATTTT.